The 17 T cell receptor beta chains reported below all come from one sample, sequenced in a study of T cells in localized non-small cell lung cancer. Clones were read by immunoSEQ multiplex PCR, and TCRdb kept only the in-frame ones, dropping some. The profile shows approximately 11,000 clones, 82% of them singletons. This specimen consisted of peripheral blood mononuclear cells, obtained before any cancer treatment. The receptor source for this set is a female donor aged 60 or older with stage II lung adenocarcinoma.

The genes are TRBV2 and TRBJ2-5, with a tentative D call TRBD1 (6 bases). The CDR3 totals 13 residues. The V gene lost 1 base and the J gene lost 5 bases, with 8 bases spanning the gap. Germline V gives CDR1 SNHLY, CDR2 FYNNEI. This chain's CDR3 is CASSEERGETQYF. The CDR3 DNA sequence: TGTGCCAGCAGTGAAGAGAGGGGGGAGACCCAGTACTTC.

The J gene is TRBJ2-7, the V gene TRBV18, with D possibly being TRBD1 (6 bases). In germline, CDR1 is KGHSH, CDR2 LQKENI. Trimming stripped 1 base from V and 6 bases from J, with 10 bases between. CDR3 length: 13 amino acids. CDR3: CASSPLQGSEQYF. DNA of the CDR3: TGTGCCAGCTCACCACTGCAGGGGAGCGAGCAGTACTTC. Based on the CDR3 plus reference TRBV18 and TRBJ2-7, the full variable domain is NAGVMQNPRHLVRRRGQEARLRCSPMKGHSHVYWYRQLPEEGLKFMVYLQKENIIDESGMPKERFSAEFPKEGPSILRIQQVVRGDSAAYFCASSPLQGSEQYFGPGTRLTVT.

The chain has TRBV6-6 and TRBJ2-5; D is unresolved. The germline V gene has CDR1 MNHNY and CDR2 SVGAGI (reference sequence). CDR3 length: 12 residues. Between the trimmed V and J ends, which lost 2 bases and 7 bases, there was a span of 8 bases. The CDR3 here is CASSYPESTQYF. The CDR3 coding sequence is TGTGCCAGCAGTTACCCAGAATCGACCCAGTACTTC.

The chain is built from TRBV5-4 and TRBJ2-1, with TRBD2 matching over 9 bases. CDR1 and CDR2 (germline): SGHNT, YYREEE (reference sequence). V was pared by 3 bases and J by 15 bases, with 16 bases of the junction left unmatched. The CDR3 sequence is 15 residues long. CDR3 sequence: CASSSYRTSDPARFF. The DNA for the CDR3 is TGTGCCAGCAGCTCTTATAGGACTAGCGACCCAGCGCGGTTCTTC. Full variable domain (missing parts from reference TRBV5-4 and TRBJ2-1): ETGVTQSPTHLIKTRGQQVTLRCSSQSGHNTVSWYQQALGQGPQFIFQYYREEENGRGNFPPRFSGLQFPNYSSELNVNALELDDSALYLCASSSYRTSDPARFFGPGTRLTVL.

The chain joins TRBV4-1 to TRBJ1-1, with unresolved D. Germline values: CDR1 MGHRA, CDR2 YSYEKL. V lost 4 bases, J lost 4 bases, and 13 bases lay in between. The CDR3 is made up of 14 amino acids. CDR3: CASSPERVRTEAFF. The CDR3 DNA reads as TGCGCCAGCAGCCCTGAGAGGGTGCGCACTGAAGCTTTCTTT.

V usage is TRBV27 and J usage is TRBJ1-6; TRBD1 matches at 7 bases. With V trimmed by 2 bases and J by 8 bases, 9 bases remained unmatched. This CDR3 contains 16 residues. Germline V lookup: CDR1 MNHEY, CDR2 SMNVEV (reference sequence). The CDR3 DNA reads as TGTGCCAGCAGTTTAACGGCCGCAGGGGGTGATTCACCCCTCCACTTT. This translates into CASSLTAAGGDSPLHF.

The CDR3 nucleotides read TGTGCCAGCAGTGGGAGGGCCACGGGCAATGAGCAGTTCTTC. Its translation: CASSGRATGNEQFF. The V call is TRBV2, the J call TRBJ2-1, with D possibly TRBD2 on 6 matching bases. Trimming removed 4 bases from V and 6 bases from J, with 13 bases in between. This CDR3 spans 14 amino acids. The germline V gene encodes CDR1 SNHLY and CDR2 FYNNEI.

The chain's CDR3 is CASSHTDTQYF. The CDR3 DNA reads TGTGCCAGCAGCCACACAGATACGCAGTATTTT. The chain combines TRBV14 with TRBJ2-3; D not resolved. Germline values: CDR1 SGHDN, CDR2 FVKESK. The CDR3 is made up of 11 amino acids. V lost 3 bases and J lost 2, with 0 bases in between.

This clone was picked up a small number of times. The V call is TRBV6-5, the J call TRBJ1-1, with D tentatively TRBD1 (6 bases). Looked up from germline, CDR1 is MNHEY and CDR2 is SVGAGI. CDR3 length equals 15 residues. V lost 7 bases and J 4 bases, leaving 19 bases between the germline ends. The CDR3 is CASTKNQGSGTEAFF. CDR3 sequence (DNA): TGTGCCAGCACCAAAAACCAGGGGAGTGGCACTGAAGCTTTCTTT.

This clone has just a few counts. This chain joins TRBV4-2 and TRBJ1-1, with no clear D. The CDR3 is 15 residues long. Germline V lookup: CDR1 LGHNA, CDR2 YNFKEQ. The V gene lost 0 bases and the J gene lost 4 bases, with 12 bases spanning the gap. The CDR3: CASSQDIRVGTEAFF. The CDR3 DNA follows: TGTGCCAGCAGCCAAGATATTAGGGTAGGCACTGAAGCTTTCTTT.

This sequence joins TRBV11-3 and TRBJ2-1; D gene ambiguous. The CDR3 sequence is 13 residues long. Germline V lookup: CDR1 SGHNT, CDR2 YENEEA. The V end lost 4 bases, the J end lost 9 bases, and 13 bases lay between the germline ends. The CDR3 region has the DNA TGTGCCAGCAGCTCTCACCACTCAGTTGAGCAGTTCTTC. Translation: CASSSHHSVEQFF. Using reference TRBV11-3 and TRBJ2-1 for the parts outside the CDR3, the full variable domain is EAGVVQSPRYKIIEKKQPVAFWCNPISGHNTLYWYLQNLGQGPELLIRYENEEAVDDSQLPKDRFSAERLKGVDSTLKIQPAELGDSAVYLCASSSHHSVEQFFGPGTRLTVL.

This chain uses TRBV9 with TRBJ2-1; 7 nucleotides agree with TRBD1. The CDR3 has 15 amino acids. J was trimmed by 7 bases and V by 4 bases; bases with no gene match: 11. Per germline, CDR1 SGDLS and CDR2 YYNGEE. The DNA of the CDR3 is TGTGCCAGCAGCCCACTGGGACAGTACTTTAATGAGCAGTTCTTC. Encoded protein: CASSPLGQYFNEQFF.

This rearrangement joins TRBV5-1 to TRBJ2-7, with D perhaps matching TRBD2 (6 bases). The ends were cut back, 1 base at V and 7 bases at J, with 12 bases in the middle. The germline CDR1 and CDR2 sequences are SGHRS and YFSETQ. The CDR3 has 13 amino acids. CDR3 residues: CASSLIGSGEQYF. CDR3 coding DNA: TGCGCCAGCAGCTTGATCGGGAGCGGAGAGCAGTACTTC.

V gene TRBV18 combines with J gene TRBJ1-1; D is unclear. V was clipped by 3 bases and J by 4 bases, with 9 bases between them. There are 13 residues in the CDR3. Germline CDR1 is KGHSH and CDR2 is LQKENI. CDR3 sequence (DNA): TGTGCCAGCTCACCGACGCCAGGCACTGAAGCTTTCTTT. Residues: CASSPTPGTEAFF. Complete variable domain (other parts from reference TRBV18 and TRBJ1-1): NAGVMQNPRHLVRRRGQEARLRCSPMKGHSHVYWYRQLPEEGLKFMVYLQKENIIDESGMPKERFSAEFPKEGPSILRIQQVVRGDSAAYFCASSPTPGTEAFFGQGTRLTVV.

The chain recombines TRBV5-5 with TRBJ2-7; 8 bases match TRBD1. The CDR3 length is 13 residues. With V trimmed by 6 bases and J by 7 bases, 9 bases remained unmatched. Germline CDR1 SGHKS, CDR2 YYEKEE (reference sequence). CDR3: CASTGTGAKEQYF. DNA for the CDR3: TGTGCCAGCACCGGGACAGGAGCTAAAGAGCAGTACTTC.

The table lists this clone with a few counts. The chain's CDR3 is CASSPSSGNTIYF. The CDR3 DNA is TGTGCCAGCAGCCCCTCCTCTGGAAACACCATATATTTT. V usage is TRBV5-4 and J usage is TRBJ1-3; D unresolved. This CDR3 comprises 13 residues. Between the trimmed V and J ends, which lost 4 bases and 0 bases, there was a span of 5 bases. Germline V lookup: CDR1 SGHNT, CDR2 YYREEE (reference sequence).

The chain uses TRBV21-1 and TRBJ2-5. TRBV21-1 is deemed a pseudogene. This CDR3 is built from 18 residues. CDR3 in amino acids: CASSKRNRGQNLQETQYF. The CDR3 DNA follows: TGTGCCAGCAGCAAAAGGAATCGTGGCCAGAACCTTCAAGAGACCCAGTACTTC.